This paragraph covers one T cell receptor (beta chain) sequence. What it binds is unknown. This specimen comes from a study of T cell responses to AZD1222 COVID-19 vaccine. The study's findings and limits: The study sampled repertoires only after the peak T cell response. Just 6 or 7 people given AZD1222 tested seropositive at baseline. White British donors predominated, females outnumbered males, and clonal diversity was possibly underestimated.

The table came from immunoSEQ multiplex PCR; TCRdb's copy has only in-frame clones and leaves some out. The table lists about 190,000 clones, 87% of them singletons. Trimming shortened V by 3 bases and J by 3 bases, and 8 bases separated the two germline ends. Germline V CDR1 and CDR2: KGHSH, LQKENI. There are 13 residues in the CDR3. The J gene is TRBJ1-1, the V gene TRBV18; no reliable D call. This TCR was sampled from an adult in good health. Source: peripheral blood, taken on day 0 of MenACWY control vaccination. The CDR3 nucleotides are TGTGCCAGCTCACCCACTAAGGACACTGAAGCTTTCTTT. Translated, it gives CASSPTKDTEAFF.